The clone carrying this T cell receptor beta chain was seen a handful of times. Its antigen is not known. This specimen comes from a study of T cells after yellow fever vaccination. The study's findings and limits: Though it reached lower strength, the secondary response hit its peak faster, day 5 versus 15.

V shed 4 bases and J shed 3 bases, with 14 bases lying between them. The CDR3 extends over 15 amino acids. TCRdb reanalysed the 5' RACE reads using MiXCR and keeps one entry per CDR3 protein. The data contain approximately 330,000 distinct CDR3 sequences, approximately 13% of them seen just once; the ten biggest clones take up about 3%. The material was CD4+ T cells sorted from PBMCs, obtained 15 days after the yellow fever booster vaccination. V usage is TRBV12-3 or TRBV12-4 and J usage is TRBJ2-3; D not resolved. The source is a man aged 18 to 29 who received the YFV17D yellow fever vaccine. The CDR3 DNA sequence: TGTGCCAGCAGTTCAGTGGCCGTCAGAACAGATACGCAGTATTTT. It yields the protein CASSSVAVRTDTQYF.